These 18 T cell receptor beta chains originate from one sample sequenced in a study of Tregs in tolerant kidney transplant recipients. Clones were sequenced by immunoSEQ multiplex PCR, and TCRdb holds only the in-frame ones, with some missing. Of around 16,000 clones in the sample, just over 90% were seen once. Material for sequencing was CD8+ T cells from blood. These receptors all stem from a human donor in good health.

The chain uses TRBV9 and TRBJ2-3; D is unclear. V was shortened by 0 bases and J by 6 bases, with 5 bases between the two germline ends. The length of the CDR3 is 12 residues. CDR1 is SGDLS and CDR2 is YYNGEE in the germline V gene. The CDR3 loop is CASSVGIDTQYF. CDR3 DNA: TGTGCCAGCAGCGTAGGGATCGATACGCAGTATTTT.

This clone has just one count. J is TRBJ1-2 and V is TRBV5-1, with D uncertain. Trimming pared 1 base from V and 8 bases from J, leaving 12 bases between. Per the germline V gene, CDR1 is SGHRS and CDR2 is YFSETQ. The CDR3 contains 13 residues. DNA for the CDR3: TGCGCCAGCAGCTTGTCGGATATATGGGGCTACACCTTC. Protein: CASSLSDIWGYTF.

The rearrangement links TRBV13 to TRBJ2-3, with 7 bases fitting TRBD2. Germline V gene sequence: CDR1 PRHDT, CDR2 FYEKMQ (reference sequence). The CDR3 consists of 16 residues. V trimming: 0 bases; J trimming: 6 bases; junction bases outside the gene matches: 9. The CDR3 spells CASSLGGAGEDDTQYF. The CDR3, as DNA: TGTGCCAGCAGCTTAGGTGGGGCGGGAGAAGACGATACGCAGTATTTT.

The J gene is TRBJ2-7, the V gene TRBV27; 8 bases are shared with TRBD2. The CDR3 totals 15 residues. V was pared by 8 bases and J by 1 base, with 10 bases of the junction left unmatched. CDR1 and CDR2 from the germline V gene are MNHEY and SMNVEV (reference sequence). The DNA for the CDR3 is TGTGCCAGCGGGCCGGCCGGGACTAGGTCCTACGAGCAGTACTTC. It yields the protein CASGPAGTRSYEQYF.

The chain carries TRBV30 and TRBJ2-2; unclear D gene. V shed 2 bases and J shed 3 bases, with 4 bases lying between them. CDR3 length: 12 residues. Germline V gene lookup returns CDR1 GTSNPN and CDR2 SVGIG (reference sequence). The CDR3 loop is CAWSLYTGELFF. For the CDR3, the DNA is TGTGCCTGGAGTCTCTACACCGGGGAGCTGTTTTTT.

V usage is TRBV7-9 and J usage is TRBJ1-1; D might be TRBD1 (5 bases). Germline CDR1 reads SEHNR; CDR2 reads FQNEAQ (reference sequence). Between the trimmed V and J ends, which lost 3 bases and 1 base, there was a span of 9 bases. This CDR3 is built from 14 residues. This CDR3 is CASSFGHPNTEAFF. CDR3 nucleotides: TGTGCCAGCAGCTTCGGACACCCGAACACTGAAGCTTTCTTT.

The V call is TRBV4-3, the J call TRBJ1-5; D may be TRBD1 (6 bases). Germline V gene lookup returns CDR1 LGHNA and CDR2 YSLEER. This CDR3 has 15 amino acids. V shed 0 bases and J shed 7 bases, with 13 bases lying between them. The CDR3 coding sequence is TGCGCCAGCAGCCAAGATAGGGGGTGGCGACAGCCCCAGCATTTT. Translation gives CASSQDRGWRQPQHF.

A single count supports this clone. The CDR3 DNA reads as TGTGCCAGCAGTGAAGCGGGACTAGCGCAGTTGAAGCAGTTCTTC. Translated: CASSEAGLAQLKQFF. The V call is TRBV6-1, the J call TRBJ2-1; 10 bases agree with TRBD2. Trimming cost V 0 bases and J 11 bases; bases outside gene matches: 7. Germline-derived CDR1 and CDR2 are MNHNS and SASEGT. This CDR3 is 15 amino acids long.

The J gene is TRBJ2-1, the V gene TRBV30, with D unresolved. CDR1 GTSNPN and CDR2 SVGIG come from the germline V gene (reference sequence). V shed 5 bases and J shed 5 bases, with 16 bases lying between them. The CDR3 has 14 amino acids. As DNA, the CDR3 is TGTGCCTGGGCCGGGTGGCAGGTACACAATGAGCAGTTCTTC. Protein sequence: CAWAGWQVHNEQFF.

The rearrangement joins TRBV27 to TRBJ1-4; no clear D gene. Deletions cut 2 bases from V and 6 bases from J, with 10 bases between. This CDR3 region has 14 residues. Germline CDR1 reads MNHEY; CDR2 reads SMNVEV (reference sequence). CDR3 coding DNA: TGTGCCAGCAGTTTAGAGGTAGGAGATGAAAAACTGTTTTTT. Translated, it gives CASSLEVGDEKLFF.

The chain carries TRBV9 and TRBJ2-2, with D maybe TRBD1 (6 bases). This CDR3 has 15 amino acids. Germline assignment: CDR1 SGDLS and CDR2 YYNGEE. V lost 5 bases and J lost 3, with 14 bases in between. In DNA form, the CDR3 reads TGTGCCAGCAGTCCTCAGGGGTGGCACACCGGGGAGCTGTTTTTT. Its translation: CASSPQGWHTGELFF.

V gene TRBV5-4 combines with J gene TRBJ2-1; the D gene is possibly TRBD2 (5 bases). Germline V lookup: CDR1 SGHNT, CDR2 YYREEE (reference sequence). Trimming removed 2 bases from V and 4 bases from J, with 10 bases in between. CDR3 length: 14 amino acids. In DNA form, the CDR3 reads TGTGCCAGCAGCTTTATGGACTTTTACAATGAGCAGTTCTTC. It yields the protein CASSFMDFYNEQFF. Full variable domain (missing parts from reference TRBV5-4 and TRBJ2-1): ETGVTQSPTHLIKTRGQQVTLRCSSQSGHNTVSWYQQALGQGPQFIFQYYREEENGRGNFPPRFSGLQFPNYSSELNVNALELDDSALYLCASSFMDFYNEQFFGPGTRLTVL.

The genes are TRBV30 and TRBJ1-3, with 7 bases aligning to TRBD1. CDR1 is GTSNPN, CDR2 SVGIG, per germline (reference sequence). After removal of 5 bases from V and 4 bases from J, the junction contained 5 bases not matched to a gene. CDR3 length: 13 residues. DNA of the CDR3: TGTGCCTGGGGACAGGTCTCCGGAAACACCATATATTTT. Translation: CAWGQVSGNTIYF.

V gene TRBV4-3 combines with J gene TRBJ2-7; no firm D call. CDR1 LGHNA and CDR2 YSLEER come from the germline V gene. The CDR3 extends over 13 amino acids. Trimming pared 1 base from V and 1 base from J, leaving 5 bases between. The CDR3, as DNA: TGCGCCAGCAGCCAAGGGGGATCCTACGAGCAGTACTTC. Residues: CASSQGGSYEQYF.

The CDR3 sequence: CASSLSQGAPQPQHF. CDR3 DNA sequence: TGTGCCAGCAGTTTGAGCCAGGGGGCGCCCCAGCCCCAGCATTTT. The rearrangement links TRBV27 to TRBJ1-5, with 8 bases fitting TRBD1. V lost 3 bases and J lost 7; bases outside the gene matches: 8. The CDR3 totals 15 residues. CDR1 MNHEY and CDR2 SMNVEV come from the germline V gene (reference sequence).

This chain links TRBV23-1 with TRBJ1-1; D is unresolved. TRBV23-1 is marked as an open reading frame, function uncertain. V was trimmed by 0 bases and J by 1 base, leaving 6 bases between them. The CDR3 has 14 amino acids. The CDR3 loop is CASSQSRANTEAFF. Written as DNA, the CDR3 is TGCGCCAGCAGTCAATCGAGGGCGAACACTGAAGCTTTCTTT.

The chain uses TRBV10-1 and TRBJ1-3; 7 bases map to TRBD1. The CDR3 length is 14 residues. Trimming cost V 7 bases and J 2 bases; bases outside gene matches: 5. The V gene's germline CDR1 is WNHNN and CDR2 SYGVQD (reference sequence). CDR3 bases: TGCGCCAGCAATAGAGACAGGGCTGGAAACACCATATATTTT. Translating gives CASNRDRAGNTIYF.

This CDR3 is CAWSGGTGDVYNSPLHF. DNA of the CDR3: TGTGCCTGGAGTGGGGGGACAGGGGACGTCTATAATTCACCCCTCCACTTT. The gene calls are TRBV30 and TRBJ1-6, with 10 bases matching TRBD1. Germline lookup yields CDR1 GTSNPN and CDR2 SVGIG (reference sequence). This CDR3 spans 17 amino acids. V was pared by 1 base and J by 3 bases, with 6 bases of the junction left unmatched.